This TCR beta chain was obtained from a study of early T cells in non-severe SARS-CoV-2 infection. At least ten counts were recorded for this clonotype. TCRdb reprocessed the 5' RACE reads with MiXCR, giving one entry per CDR3 protein. The sample has 85,000 to 100,000 distinct CDR3 sequences; 11% are singletons. The CDR3 totals 15 residues. Trimming stripped 3 bases from V and 4 bases from J, with 16 bases between. Germline values: CDR1 SGHTS, CDR2 YDEGEE. V gene TRBV5-8 combines with J gene TRBJ1-2, with a weak D call TRBD1 (5 bases). The receptor was isolated from an adult who was a healthcare worker with PCR-confirmed SARS-CoV-2 infection or an uninfected control (not recorded which). The source material was whole blood. The CDR3 is CASSSPHYGTYGYTF. The CDR3 DNA sequence: TGTGCCAGCAGCTCTCCCCATTACGGGACCTATGGCTACACCTTC.